This TCR beta chain was recovered during a study of cytomegalovirus exposure and HLA in healthy donors (dated by TCRdb to about 2017). In terms of the full investigation: An earlier analysis of some 500 of the donors reported 276 Gb of sequence data and 117 million unique TCR beta sequences from about 180 million T cells. Roughly 300 gigabases of sequencing data and tens of millions of unique TCR sequences made up an early release that covered approximately 620 HLA-typed donors. Of the roughly 420 genotyped donors, more than 75% were placed in the genetic ancestry cluster associated with self-reported Caucasian donors. The aim of the study was to test whether cataloging public T cell receptors could identify signatures of past pathogen exposure. Using immunosequencing, the study profiled T cell repertoires from about 610 subjects and related those repertoires to cytomegalovirus serostatus. A separate validation cohort of some 130 different subjects was used in addition to the roughly 700-subject first cohort. To predict cytomegalovirus infection status, the study brought together high-throughput TCR immunosequencing, statistical association of individual TCRs with disease status, and machine learning. A later analysis re-analyzed previously published TCR beta repertoires from roughly 630 donors and added high-resolution HLA genotyping to study TCR occurrence patterns. In the later analysis, no new phenotypic data were used to find candidate immune exposures; instead, reliance was placed on TCR beta sequences and their occurrence across donors. An earlier analysis of about 600 of the donors used high-throughput TCR beta sequencing to judge whether each TCR beta V gene segment behaved as functional or pseudogenic. Alongside the repertoire data, information on donor age, sex, ethnicity and CMV serostatus was compiled. Genome-wide SNP genotypes for about 65% of the roughly 670 donors were used in a later genetic analysis, which treated that subset as a discovery cohort. All discovery cohort repertoires had been generated using a single sequencing platform. HLA typing included class I and class II loci at four-digit resolution. Typing coverage differed by locus: A, B, C, DRB1 and DQB1 were typed in roughly 620-630 donors, DQA1 in 522, DPA1 in 600 to 610, and DPB1 in around 440. Because of strong linkage in the cohort, four to six DR-DQ haplotypes were treated as single units for association and clustering. Across approximately 400 genotyped donors of the cohort, an average of approximately 200,000 unique TCR beta nucleotide sequences per donor were sequenced, and around 19% of those sequences were non-productive. Paper-wide results and their limitations: CMV serostatus was the only immune exposure information available for the cohort. In this cohort, only TCR beta chains were sequenced, and detectable features were limited by the absence of alpha or paired-chain data. A cluster of highly shared sequence variants was judged likely to represent a technical artifact of the sequencing pipeline. Because counts were too low, roughly 16 rarely observed V segments, including chromosome 9 orphons, were excluded from the earlier analysis of some 590 of the donors. Across donors, most TCR sequences were observed very rarely, whereas some public TCRs were present in many individuals. Most CMV-associated TCR beta chains appeared to be HLA-restricted in a later analysis, and the HLA associations seemed to be driven largely by CMV exposure. Several of the top co-occurrence clusters appeared to be linked to parvovirus B19, influenza, CMV and Epstein-Barr virus, according to a later analysis. The authors suggested that the approach could potentially be extended to other disease states and immunological phenotypes. In the study, 150 to 200 TCR beta chains were listed as associated with cytomegalovirus. According to a later genetic analysis, donors in an Asian-associated ancestry cluster had fewer N-insertions in productive TCRs than the approximately 670-donor mean. In an earlier analysis of around 600 of the donors, most TCR beta V segments appeared in productive rearrangements about 87% or about 30% of the time, broadly matching IMGT annotations. A later analysis found that TCR association rates varied across HLA loci, with DRB1 alleles showing the most associated TCRs and HLA-C alleles the fewest. Correlated functional status among segregating V segments might be attributable to linkage disequilibrium, but an unknown experimental factor could not be ruled out. Assigning TCR associations to individual alleles was difficult when HLA alleles, especially DR and DQ, strongly co-occurred. A later analysis found that HLA-associated TCR beta chains were more clonally expanded and had lower generation probabilities than equally common non-associated chains. Specific HLA alleles were associated with more than 15,000 TCR beta sequences at a false discovery rate of 0.05 in a later analysis. V-gene and J-gene trimming of TCR beta chains was associated with a missense DCLRE1C variant in a later genetic analysis, and the association was replicated in an independent cohort. Presence/absence analyses assumed roughly uniform sequencing depth across donors, an assumption that may not hold. Some IMGT-functional V segments, including TRBV6-2 and TRBV6-3, could not be told apart with the 87-base-pair reads, so those segments were excluded. Because HLA typing was missing for some donors at each locus, association tests included only the typed subset. In vitro tests confirmed that a few of the cytomegalovirus-associated TCR beta chains recognize cytomegalovirus antigens. In both the original and validation cohorts, the classifier was reported to diagnose cytomegalovirus status with high specificity and sensitivity. A further reported finding was that TCR beta sequences accurately predicted the HLA-A and HLA-B alleles for most subjects in the first cohort.

In total, 500 to 700 healthy bone marrow donors made up the cohort. All cohort members were sampled while nominally healthy, although unrecorded immune exposures were likely present. The donor was CMV seronegative and belonged to the group of more than 300 seronegative cohort members. Every donor gave a peripheral blood sample, and the peripheral blood mononuclear cells from that sample were used for TCR beta sequencing. Genomic DNA extraction from the blood cell samples was performed with the Qiagen DNeasy Blood Extraction Kit. CDR1 and CDR2 are read off the germline V gene as SNHLY and FYNNEI. The CDR3 goes from the cysteine to the phenylalanine over 15 residues. The entry retains the CDR3 DNA only, 45 bases that are in frame from base 1. Between the V and J ends, shortened by 1 base and 7 bases respectively, the junction contains 17 bases. In the case of this clone: It lacks a known antigen. Per-nucleotide qualities are absent, and no much larger clonotype sits a single base away.

The library was built by means of the immunoSEQ multiplex PCR assay. For the multiplex PCR, a mixture combining 60 forward primers for TCR Vbeta segments and 13 reverse primers for TCR Jbeta segments was used. The CDR3 region of rearranged TCR beta genes was amplified from genomic DNA by a multiplex PCR assay. On the Illumina HiSeq System, the amplified TCR beta libraries were sequenced as 87-base-pair reads. From the authors' description of their analysis: Across the 670 or so repertoires, a later analysis counted 78 million or so unique TCR beta chains, 9.5 million to 12 million of which were shared by at least two donors. Raw reads were error-corrected and collapsed into unique sequences with a nearest-neighbor algorithm that merged closely related sequences to remove PCR and sequencing errors. To assign V, D and J gene segments, CDR3 sequences were aligned to IMGT reference sequences. For a sequence to be retained, a match of at least six nucleotides to both a V gene segment and a J gene segment was required. A rearrangement was called productive if the CDR3 had no stop codons and remained in frame with V and J, and every other rearrangement was called non-productive. Following IMGT convention, CDR3 was defined as the stretch from the second conserved V-encoded cysteine up to the conserved J-encoded phenylalanine. The earlier analysis of some 580 of the donors excluded any sequence lacking an unambiguous match to a single V gene segment. In an earlier analysis of a few hundred of the donors, a V segment was called functional when productive rearrangements were above 56.7%, and segregating when the standard deviation between donors exceeded 5%. A statistical classification framework was developed to diagnose cytomegalovirus status using the catalog of TCR beta chain sequences. In a later analysis, V and J genes were assigned by comparing TCR nucleotide sequences against IMGT/GENE-DB human TR gene sequences. A later analysis assigned CDR3 sequences and most-parsimonious VDJ recombination scenarios with the TCRdist pipeline. A later analysis defined each TCR beta chain by its CDR3 amino acid sequence plus V-gene family, and excluded reads lacking a unique V-gene family. To address suspected cross-contamination and a sequencing artifact, a later analysis removed over 500 highly shared, low-generation-probability nucleotide sequences. In a later analysis, a clonal expansion index was calculated for each public chain from normalized within-repertoire ranks of inferred template counts. Generation probabilities in a later analysis came from a VDJ recombination model fitted to out-of-frame rearrangements, and those results were checked against IGoR. A later analysis scored TCR-TCR, TCR-HLA and TCR-CMV co-occurrence with hypergeometric tests, applying a repertoire-size bias correction to TCR pairs. A later analysis estimated false discovery rates by permuting HLA or CMV assignments 20 times. In a later analysis, co-occurring TCRs were grouped using DBSCAN, and TCRdist sequence similarity was added for clustering within HLA-allele-positive subsets. Repertoires with fewer than 30,000 or more than 120,000 public chains, plus five repertoires with anomalous nucleotide sharing, were excluded from co-occurrence clustering. TCRdb obtained this table from immuneACCESS and retained in-frame rearrangements with V and J assigned. These tables miss some clones; where compared with another copy, unresolved V genes account for less than half of the shortfall, and the remainder is unexplained. The DNA gave D and trimming, while V, J and clone size come from that table. The sample has 90,000 to 120,000 clones on record, about 79% of them singletons. About 1.1% of the sample goes to the ten largest clones.

Input material: PBMCs. The V gene is TRBV2 and the J gene is TRBJ2-7; a tentative D call is TRBD2 (7 bases match). This TCR came from a woman between 18 and 29 years old in good health and CMV-seronegative. The DNA sequence is TGTGCCAGCAGTGAAGGGGGGGGCCAACTGGAGGAGCAGTACTTC. Its protein product is CASSEGGGQLEEQYF.